These 18 T cell receptor beta chains were all obtained from the same sample, sequenced in a study of Graves' ophthalmopathy and Graves' hyperthyroidism. Transcripts of RNA were the source for amplifying TCR beta CDR3 regions. Investigators did first-round RT-PCR with HTBI primers, then second-round multiplex PCR. TCRdb analysed the multiplex PCR reads with MiXCR anew, one entry per CDR3 protein. Found here are about 400,000 distinct CDR3 sequences, roughly 18% of them singletons; the top ten hold 1.5% to 2%. The sequenced material came from peripheral blood. The source of these receptors is a woman aged 18-29 years with Graves' ophthalmopathy.

This clonotype was found many times. The chain uses TRBV2 and TRBJ1-6, with D unresolved. The CDR3 spans 12 residues. V was trimmed by 6 bases and J by 14 bases, leaving 14 bases between them. Germline assignment: CDR1 SNHLY and CDR2 FYNNEI. CDR3 protein: CASRPEFSALHF. The CDR3 coding sequence is TGTGCCAGCAGGCCCGAGTTCTCAGCCCTCCACTTT.

This clonotype occurred many times. The chain is built from TRBV12-5 and TRBJ1-5; a weak D match, TRBD1 (5 bases). The V gene's germline CDR1 is LGHNT and CDR2 FRNRAP. The CDR3 is made up of 14 amino acids. V lost 4 bases and J lost 6, with 13 bases in between. CDR3 amino acids: CASGSRGGFQPQHF. The CDR3 DNA reads TGTGCTAGTGGTTCGCGGGGGGGGTTTCAGCCCCAGCATTTT.

This clonotype was counted at least ten times. The J gene is TRBJ2-2, the V gene TRBV6-2 or TRBV6-3; D possibly corresponds to TRBD2 (6 bases). Trimming removed 2 bases from V and 2 bases from J, with 18 bases in between. CDR1 is MNHEY and CDR2 is SVGEGT in the germline V gene. CDR3 size: 18 residues. CDR3 nucleotide sequence: TGTGCCAGCAGTTACCCCTCAGTACTAGCTGTCAACACCGGGGAGCTGTTTTTT. Amino acids: CASSYPSVLAVNTGELFF.

There are many counts of this clonotype. J is TRBJ1-1 and V is TRBV11-1; D is uncertain. Germline CDR1 and CDR2: SGHAT and FQDESV (reference sequence). CDR3 length equals 14 residues. Between the trimmed V and J ends, which lost 5 bases and 1 base, there was a span of 11 bases. The CDR3 is CASSGWQQNTEAFF. The CDR3 DNA is TGTGCCAGCAGCGGGTGGCAGCAGAACACTGAAGCTTTCTTT.

Many counts were recorded for this clonotype. V gene TRBV7-8 combines with J gene TRBJ2-7; 7 bases fit TRBD2. The CDR3 extends over 17 amino acids. Trimming cost V 5 bases and J 6 bases; bases outside gene matches: 19. Germline V gene data show CDR1 as SGHVS and CDR2 as FQNEAQ. This CDR3 reads CASSPLSREGPLPEQYF. The DNA for the CDR3 is TGTGCCAGCAGCCCGCTCTCCAGGGAGGGCCCCCTTCCCGAGCAGTACTTC.

The chain has TRBV30 and TRBJ2-5, with TRBD1 as a possible D gene (7 bases). This CDR3 has 13 residues. Trimming took 4 bases from V and 3 from J, leaving 12 bases between them. The germline V gene has CDR1 GTSNPN and CDR2 SVGIG (reference sequence). The CDR3 DNA reads TGTGCCTGGACCAGGGGGGCCGAAGAGACCCAGTACTTC. As protein: CAWTRGAEETQYF.

This clonotype was seen repeatedly, ten times or more. The rearrangement links TRBV7-3 to TRBJ2-5; TRBD2 aligns across 8 bases. V lost 2 bases, J lost 2 bases, and 13 bases stayed unmatched. Germline values: CDR1 SGHTA, CDR2 FQGTGA. This CDR3 region has 18 residues. The CDR3: CASSLGGTAGGTQETQYF. CDR3 DNA: TGTGCCAGCAGCTTAGGAGGGACGGCGGGGGGTACTCAAGAGACCCAGTACTTC. The whole variable domain, remainder taken from reference TRBV7-3 and TRBJ2-5, is GAGVSQTPSNKVTEKGKYVELRCDPISGHTALYWYRQSLGQGPEFLIYFQGTGAADDSGLPNDRFFAVRPEGSVSTLKIQRTERGDSAVYLCASSLGGTAGGTQETQYFGPGTRLLVL.

This clonotype was observed many times. The rearrangement uses TRBV7-8 and TRBJ1-4, with D perhaps matching TRBD1 (5 bases). The CDR3 contains 14 residues. Germline assignment: CDR1 SGHVS and CDR2 FQNEAQ. Between the trimmed V and J ends, which lost 4 bases and 10 bases, there was a span of 16 bases. CDR3 sequence: CASSYGAREGKLFF. The CDR3 nucleotides are TGTGCCAGCAGCTACGGGGCCCGGGAGGGAAAACTGTTTTTT.

A note on this clonotype: One end of the junction is discordant with germline, which a read error may explain. The gene calls are TRBV14 and TRBJ2-7; 9 bases align to TRBD1. There are 14 residues in the CDR3. Germline-derived CDR1 and CDR2 are SGHDN and FVKESK. For the CDR3, the DNA is TGTGCCAGCAACCAAGGGACAGGGTCCTACGAGCAGTACTTC. This translates into CASNQGTGSYEQYF.

This clonotype was counted at least ten times. V usage is TRBV6-1 and J usage is TRBJ1-6, with D tentatively TRBD1 (6 bases). From germline, CDR1 is MNHNS and CDR2 SASEGT. Trimming shortened V by 6 bases and J by 9 bases, and 15 bases separated the two germline ends. The CDR3 has 14 residues. Here the CDR3 DNA reads TGTGCCAGCAGCGAAACAGGGTTTGGTTCACCCCTCCACTTT. As protein: CASSETGFGSPLHF.

This clonotype has ten or more counts. The chain couples TRBV5-1 to TRBJ2-2; no clear D gene. Deletions cut 5 bases from V and 1 base from J, with 12 bases between. The CDR3 runs 15 residues. CDR1 is SGHRS, CDR2 YFSETQ, per germline. This chain's CDR3 is CASSLGLMNTGELFF. Here the CDR3 DNA reads TGCGCCAGCAGTCTGGGCTTAATGAACACCGGGGAGCTGTTTTTT. Full variable domain (remainder filled in from reference TRBV5-1 and TRBJ2-2): KAGVTQTPRYLIKTRGQQVTLSCSPISGHRSVSWYQQTPGQGLQFLFEYFSETQRNKGNFPGRFSGRQFSNSRSEMNVSTLELGDSALYLCASSLGLMNTGELFFGEGSRLTVL.

This clonotype has at least ten counts. The CDR3 sequence: CASSLSGQFYSNQPQHF. In nucleotides, the CDR3 is TGTGCCAGCAGTTTATCCGGACAGTTCTATAGCAATCAGCCCCAGCATTTT. The chain couples TRBV28 to TRBJ1-5, with D perhaps matching TRBD1 (6 bases). Germline values: CDR1 MDHEN, CDR2 SYDVKM. V was clipped by 1 base and J by 0 bases, with 13 bases between them. The CDR3 runs to 17 residues.

This clonotype was counted at least ten times. The chain recombines TRBV28 with TRBJ1-5; 9 nucleotides align to TRBD1. Germline V lookup: CDR1 MDHEN, CDR2 SYDVKM. The CDR3 is made up of 15 amino acids. The trim removed 0 bases at V and 5 bases at J, leaving 2 bases unmatched. The CDR3 DNA follows: TGTGCCAGCAGTTTATGGACAGGGGGATATCAGCCCCAGCATTTT. This gives the protein CASSLWTGGYQPQHF.

This clonotype was detected ten times or more. V usage is TRBV20-1 and J usage is TRBJ1-5; 10 nucleotides agree with TRBD1. CDR1 and CDR2 (germline): DFQATT, SNEGSKA (reference sequence). J lost 6 bases, V lost 0 bases, and 2 bases had no gene match. This CDR3 has 14 amino acids. CDR3 sequence reads: CSAREGQGGQPQHF. The DNA for the CDR3 is TGCAGTGCTAGAGAAGGACAGGGGGGTCAGCCCCAGCATTTT.

This clonotype has at least ten counts. The chain employs TRBV6-5 and TRBJ2-7; possible D gene TRBD1, 6 bases. CDR1 is MNHEY and CDR2 is SVGAGI in the germline V gene. Trimming pared 6 bases from V and 0 bases from J, leaving 18 bases between. The CDR3 length is 16 residues. The CDR3 is CASSIGAQGLSYEQYF. As DNA, the CDR3 is TGTGCCAGCAGCATCGGGGCCCAGGGGCTCTCCTACGAGCAGTACTTC.

This clonotype appeared many times. The chain links TRBV7-9 to TRBJ1-2; possibly TRBD1 for D (6 bases). Germline CDR1 reads SEHNR; CDR2 reads FQNEAQ (reference sequence). V was cut by 1 base and J by 5 bases, with 11 bases left in between. This CDR3 spans 14 amino acids. DNA for the CDR3: TGTGCCAGCAGCTTAGGCGGACAGCCATATGGCTACACCTTC. Its translation is CASSLGGQPYGYTF.

This clonotype was detected ten times or more. Compared with germline, one end of the junction differs, possibly owing to a read error. The chain carries TRBV12-3 or TRBV12-4 and TRBJ1-1; the D gene is possibly TRBD1 (6 bases). CDR3 length: 16 residues. As DNA, the CDR3 is TGCGCCAGCAGTTTAGCTCCGGACAGTATGAACACTGAAGCTTTCTTT. Its protein product is CASSLAPDSMNTEAFF.

The chain recombines TRBV28 with TRBJ1-5, with D maybe TRBD1 (6 bases). Germline assignment: CDR1 MDHEN and CDR2 SYDVKM. There are 14 residues in the CDR3. Deletions cut 8 bases from V and 6 bases from J, with 17 bases between. CDR3 in amino acids: CASSKDRVSQPQHF. CDR3 in DNA: TGTGCCAGCTCTAAGGACAGAGTCAGTCAGCCCCAGCATTTT.